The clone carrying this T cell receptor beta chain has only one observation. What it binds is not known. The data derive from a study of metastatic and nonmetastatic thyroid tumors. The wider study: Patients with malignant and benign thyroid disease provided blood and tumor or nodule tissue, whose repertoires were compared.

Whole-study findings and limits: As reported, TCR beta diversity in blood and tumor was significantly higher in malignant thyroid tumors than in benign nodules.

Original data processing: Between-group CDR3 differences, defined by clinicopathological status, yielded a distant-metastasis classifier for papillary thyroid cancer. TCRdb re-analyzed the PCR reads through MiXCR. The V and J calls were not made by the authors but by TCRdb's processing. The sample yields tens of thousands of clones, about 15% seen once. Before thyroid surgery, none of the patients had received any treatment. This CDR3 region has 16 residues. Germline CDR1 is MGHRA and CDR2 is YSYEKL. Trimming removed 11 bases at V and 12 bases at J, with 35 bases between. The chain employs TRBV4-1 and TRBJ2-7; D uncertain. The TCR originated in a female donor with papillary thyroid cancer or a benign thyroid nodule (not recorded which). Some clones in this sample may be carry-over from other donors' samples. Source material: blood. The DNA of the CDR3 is TGCGCCCCCAGCCAAGGTGACGGACGGCCCGACGTTCGAGCGTACTTC. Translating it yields CAPSQGDGRPDVRAYF.